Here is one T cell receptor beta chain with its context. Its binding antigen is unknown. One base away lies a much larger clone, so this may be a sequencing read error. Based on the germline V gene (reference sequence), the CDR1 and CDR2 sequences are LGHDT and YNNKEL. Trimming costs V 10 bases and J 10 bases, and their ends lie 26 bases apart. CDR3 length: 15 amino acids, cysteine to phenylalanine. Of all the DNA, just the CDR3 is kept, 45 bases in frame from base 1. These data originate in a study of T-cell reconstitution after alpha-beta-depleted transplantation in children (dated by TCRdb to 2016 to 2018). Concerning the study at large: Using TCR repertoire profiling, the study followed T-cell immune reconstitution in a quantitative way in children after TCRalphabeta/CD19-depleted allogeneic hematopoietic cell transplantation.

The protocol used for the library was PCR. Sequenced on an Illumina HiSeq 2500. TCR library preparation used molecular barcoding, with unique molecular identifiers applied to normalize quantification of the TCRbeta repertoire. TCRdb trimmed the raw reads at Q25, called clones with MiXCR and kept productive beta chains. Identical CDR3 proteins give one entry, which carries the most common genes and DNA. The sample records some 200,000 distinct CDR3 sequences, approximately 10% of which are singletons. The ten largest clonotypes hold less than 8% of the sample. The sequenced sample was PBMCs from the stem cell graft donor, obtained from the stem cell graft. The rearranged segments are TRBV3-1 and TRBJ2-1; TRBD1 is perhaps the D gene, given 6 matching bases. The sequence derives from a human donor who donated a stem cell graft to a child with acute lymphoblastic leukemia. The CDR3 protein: CATSNVLRRDTEQFF. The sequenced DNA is TGTGCCACCTCCAACGTTCTCCGTAGGGACACAGAGCAGTTCTTC.